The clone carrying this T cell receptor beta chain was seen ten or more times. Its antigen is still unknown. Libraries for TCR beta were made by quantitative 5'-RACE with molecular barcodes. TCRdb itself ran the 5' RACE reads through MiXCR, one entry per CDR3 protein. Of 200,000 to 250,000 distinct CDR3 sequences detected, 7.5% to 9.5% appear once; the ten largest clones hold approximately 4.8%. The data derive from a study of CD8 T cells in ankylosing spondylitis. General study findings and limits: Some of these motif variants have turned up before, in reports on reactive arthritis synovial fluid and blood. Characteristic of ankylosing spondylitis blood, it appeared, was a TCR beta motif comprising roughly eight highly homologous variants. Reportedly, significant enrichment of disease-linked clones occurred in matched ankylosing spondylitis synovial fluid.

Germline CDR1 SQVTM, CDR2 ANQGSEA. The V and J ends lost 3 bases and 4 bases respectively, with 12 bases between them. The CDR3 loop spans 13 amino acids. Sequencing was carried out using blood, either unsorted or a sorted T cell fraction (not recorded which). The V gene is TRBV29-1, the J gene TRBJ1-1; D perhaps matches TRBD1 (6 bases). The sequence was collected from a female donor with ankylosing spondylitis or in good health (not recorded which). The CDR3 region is CSVDRGVGTEAFF. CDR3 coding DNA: TGCAGCGTTGACAGGGGAGTCGGCACTGAAGCTTTCTTT.